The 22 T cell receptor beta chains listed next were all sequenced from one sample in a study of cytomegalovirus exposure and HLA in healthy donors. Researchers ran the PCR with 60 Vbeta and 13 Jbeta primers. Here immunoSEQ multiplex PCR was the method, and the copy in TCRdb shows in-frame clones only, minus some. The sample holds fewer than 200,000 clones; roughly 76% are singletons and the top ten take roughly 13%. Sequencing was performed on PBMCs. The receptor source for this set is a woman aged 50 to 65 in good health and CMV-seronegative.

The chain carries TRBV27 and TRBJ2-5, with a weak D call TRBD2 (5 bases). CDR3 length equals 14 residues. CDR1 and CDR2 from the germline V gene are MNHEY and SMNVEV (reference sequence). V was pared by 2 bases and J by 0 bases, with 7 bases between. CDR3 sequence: CASSLLGDQETQYF. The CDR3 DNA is TGTGCCAGCAGTTTACTGGGAGACCAAGAGACCCAGTACTTC.

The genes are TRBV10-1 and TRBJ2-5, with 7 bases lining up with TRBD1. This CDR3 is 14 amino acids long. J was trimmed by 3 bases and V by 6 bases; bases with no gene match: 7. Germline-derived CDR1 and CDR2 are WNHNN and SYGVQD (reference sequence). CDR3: CASSLEGAEETQYF. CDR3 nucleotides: TGCGCCAGCAGCCTTGAGGGGGCTGAAGAGACCCAGTACTTC.

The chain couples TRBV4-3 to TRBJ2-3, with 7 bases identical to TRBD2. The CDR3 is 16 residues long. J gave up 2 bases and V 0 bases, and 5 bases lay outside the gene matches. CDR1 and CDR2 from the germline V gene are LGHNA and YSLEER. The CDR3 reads CASSQDLAESTDTQYF. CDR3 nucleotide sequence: TGCGCCAGCAGCCAAGACCTAGCGGAATCCACAGATACGCAGTATTTT.

The CDR3 loop is CASGKTSRELFF. In nucleotides, the CDR3 is TGTGCCAGCGGCAAAACTAGCCGGGAGCTGTTTTTT. The chain links TRBV7-3 to TRBJ2-2; D is possibly TRBD2 (6 bases). V was pared by 8 bases and J by 9 bases, with 13 bases between. Germline CDR1 SGHTA, CDR2 FQGTGA. There are 12 residues in the CDR3.

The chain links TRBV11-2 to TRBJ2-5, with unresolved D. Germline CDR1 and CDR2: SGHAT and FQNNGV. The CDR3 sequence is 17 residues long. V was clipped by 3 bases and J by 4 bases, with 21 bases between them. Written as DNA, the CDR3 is TGTGCCAGCAGCTTGGTTTACGCGCCTACCCCTCGAGAGACCCAGTACTTC. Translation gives CASSLVYAPTPRETQYF.

CDR3: CASSLVVGNGYTF. CDR3 coding DNA: TGTGCCAGCAGTTTGGTCGTCGGGAATGGCTACACCTTC. The chain couples TRBV28 to TRBJ1-2; D is ambiguous. The V and J ends lost 3 bases and 6 bases respectively, with 11 bases between them. Germline-derived CDR1 and CDR2 are MDHEN and SYDVKM. CDR3 length: 13 residues.

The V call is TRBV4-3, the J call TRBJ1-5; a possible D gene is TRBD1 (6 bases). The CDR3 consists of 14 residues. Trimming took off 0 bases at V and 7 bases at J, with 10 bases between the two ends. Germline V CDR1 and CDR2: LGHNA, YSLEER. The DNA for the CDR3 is TGCGCCAGCAGCCAAGAAGGGGGTTGGCAGCCCCAGCATTTT. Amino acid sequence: CASSQEGGWQPQHF.

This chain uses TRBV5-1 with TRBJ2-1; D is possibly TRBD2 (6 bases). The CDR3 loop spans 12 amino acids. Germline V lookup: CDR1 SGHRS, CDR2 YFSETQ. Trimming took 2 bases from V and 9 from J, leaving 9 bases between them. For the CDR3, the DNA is TGCGCCAGCAGCTTCCGGGAGTTTGAGCAGTTCTTC. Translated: CASSFREFEQFF.

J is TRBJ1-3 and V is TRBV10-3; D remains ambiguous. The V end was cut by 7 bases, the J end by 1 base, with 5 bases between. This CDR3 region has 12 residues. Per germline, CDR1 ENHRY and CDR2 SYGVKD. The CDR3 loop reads CAITQSGNTIYF. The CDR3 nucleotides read TGTGCCATCACCCAGTCTGGAAACACCATATATTTT.

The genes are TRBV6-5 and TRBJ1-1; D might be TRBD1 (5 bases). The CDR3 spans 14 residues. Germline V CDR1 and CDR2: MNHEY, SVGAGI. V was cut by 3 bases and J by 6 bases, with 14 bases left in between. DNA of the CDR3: TGTGCCAGCAGTTATAGGGGTGGCAGGGCTGAAGCTTTCTTT. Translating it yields CASSYRGGRAEAFF.

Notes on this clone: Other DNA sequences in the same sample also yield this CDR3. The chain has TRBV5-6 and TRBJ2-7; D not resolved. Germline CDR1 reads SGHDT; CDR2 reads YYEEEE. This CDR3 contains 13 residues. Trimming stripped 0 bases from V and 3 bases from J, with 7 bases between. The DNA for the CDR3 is TGTGCCAGCAGCTTGGGCAGAAGCTACGAGCAGTACTTC. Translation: CASSLGRSYEQYF.

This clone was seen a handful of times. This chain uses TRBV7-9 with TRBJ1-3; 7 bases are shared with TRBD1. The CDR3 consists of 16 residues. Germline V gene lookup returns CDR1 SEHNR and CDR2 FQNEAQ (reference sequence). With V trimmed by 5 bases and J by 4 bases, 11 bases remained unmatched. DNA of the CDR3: TGTGCCAGCAGCCCCAAGGGACAGAAGCAAGGAAACACCATATATTTT. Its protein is CASSPKGQKQGNTIYF.

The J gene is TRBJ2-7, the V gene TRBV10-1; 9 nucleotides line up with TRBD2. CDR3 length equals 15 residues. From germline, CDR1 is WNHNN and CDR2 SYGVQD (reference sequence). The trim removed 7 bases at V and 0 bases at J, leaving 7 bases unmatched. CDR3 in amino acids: CASTMTSGGSYEQYF. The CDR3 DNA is TGCGCCAGCACCATGACTAGCGGTGGCTCCTACGAGCAGTACTTC.

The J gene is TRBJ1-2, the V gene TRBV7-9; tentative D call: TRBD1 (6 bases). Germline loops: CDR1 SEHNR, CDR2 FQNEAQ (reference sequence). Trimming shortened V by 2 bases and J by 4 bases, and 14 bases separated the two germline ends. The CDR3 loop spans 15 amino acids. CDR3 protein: CASSLSETGSYGYTF. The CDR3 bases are TGTGCCAGCAGCTTAAGCGAGACAGGCAGCTATGGCTACACCTTC. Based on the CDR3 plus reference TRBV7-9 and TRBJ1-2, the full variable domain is DTGVSQNPRHKITKRGQNVTFRCDPISEHNRLYWYRQTLGQGPEFLTYFQNEAQLEKSRLLSDRFSAERPKGSFSTLEIQRTEQGDSAMYLCASSLSETGSYGYTFGSGTRLTVV.

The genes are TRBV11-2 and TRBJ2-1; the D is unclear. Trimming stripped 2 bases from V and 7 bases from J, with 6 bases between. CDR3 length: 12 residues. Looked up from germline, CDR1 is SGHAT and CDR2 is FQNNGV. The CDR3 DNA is TGTGCCAGCAGCTTAACTCGAAATGAGCAGTTCTTC. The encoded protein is CASSLTRNEQFF.

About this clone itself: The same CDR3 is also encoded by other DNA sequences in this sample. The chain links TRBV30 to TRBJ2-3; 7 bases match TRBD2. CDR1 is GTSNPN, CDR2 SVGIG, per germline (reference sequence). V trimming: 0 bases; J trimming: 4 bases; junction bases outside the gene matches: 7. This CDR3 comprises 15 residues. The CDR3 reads CAWSVPRTRADTQYF. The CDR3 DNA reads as TGTGCCTGGAGTGTACCCAGGACTAGAGCAGATACGCAGTATTTT.

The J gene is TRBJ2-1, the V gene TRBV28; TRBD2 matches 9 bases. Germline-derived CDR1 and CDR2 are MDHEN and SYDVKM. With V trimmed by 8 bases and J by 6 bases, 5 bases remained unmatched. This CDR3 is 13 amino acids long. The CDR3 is CASLRLAVNEQFF. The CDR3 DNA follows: TGTGCCAGCTTGAGACTAGCGGTCAATGAGCAGTTCTTC.

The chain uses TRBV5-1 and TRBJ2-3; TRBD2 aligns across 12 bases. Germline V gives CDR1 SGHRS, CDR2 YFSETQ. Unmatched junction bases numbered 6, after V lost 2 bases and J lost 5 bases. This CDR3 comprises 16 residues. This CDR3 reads CASSLASGGAGDTQYF. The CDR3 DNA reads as TGCGCCAGCAGCTTAGCTAGCGGGGGGGCCGGAGATACGCAGTATTTT.

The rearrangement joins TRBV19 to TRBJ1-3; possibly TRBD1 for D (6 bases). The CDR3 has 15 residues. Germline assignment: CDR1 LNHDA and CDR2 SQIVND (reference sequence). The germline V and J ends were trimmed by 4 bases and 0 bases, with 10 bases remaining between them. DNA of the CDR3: TGTGCCAGTAGTAACACAGGGCACTCTGGAAACACCATATATTTT. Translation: CASSNTGHSGNTIYF.

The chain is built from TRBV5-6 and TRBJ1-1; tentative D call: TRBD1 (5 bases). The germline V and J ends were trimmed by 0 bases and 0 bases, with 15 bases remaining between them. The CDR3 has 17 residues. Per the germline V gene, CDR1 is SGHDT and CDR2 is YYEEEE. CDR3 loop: CASSLVGQPYMNTEAFF. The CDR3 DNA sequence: TGTGCCAGCAGCTTGGTCGGACAACCCTACATGAACACTGAAGCTTTCTTT.

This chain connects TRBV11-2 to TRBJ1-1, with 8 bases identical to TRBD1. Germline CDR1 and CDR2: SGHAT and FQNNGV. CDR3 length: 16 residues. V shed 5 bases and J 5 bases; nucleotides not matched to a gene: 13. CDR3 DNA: TGTGCCAGCAGCCAGGCGGTTCAGGGGGCATTTACTGAAGCTTTCTTT. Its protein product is CASSQAVQGAFTEAFF.

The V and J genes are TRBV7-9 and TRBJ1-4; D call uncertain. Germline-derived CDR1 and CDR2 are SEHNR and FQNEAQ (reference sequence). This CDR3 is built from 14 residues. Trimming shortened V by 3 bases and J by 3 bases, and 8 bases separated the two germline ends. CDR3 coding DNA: TGTGCCAGCAGCTTGCGGGCTTCTAATGAAAAACTGTTTTTT. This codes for CASSLRASNEKLFF. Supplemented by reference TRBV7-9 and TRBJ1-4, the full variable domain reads DTGVSQNPRHKITKRGQNVTFRCDPISEHNRLYWYRQTLGQGPEFLTYFQNEAQLEKSRLLSDRFSAERPKGSFSTLEIQRTEQGDSAMYLCASSLRASNEKLFFGSGTQLSVL.